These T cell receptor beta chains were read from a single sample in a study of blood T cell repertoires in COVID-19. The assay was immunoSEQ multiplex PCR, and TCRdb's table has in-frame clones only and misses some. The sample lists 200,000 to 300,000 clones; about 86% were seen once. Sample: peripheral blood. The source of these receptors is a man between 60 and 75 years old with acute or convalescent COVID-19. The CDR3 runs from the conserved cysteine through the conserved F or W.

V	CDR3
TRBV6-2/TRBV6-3	CASSYAQGHIPNQPQHF
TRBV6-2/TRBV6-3	CASSSGTPYEQYF
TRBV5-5	CASSLAGGGNYGYTF
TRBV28	CASSPGSGFEKLFF
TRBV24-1	CATSWREGGGSVQFF
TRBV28	CASRIPQGAVNQPQHF
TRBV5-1	CASSSQGNSGNTIYF
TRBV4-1	CASSQVRASHYGYTF
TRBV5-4	CASSSEGGLAYNEQFF
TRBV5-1	CASSLDRGVMNTEAFF
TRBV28	CAATGGNQPQHF